This entry describes one TCR beta chain. Its antigen remains undetermined. No per-base quality is available; no much larger clone lies one base away. The data belong to a study of blood T cell repertoires in COVID-19 (dated by TCRdb to about 2020). For context, the study as a whole: Samples from collaborators originated in the United States, Italy and Spain and spanned both the acute and convalescent phases of COVID-19. The material from the prospective study consisted of cDNA or gDNA derived from T cells, B-cell-depleted T cells, or PBMCs. The repertoires were made available in a free public database intended to serve as a resource for research on the immune response to SARS-CoV-2. Where HLA class I and class II types were available, the types were taken from metadata supplied by the sample provider, not from assay-based typing. The samples were drawn from the first 160 participants of the ongoing ImmuneRACE study and from about 1,200 subjects provided by 6 global collaborators. A de-identified subject ID, COVID-19 status, age in years and sex were almost always included in the sample metadata. The dataset comprised deeply sampled blood TCRbeta repertoires from subjects exposed to, actively infected with, or recovered from COVID-19. Beyond this particular receptor, the publication reports: The quantity of clinical and demographic metadata differed by source and by participant and was supplied without curation.

TCRbeta CDR3 regions were amplified from genomic DNA using the immunoSEQ Assay, a bias-controlled multiplex PCR. The original pipeline was this. The number of nucleated cells in each sample was estimated by amplification of reference gene primers within the assay. Sequence reads were collapsed and filtered to measure the absolute abundance of every unique TCRbeta CDR3 rearrangement. For each sample, productive Simpson clonality was calculated as the square root of Simpson's diversity index across productive rearrangements. Held by TCRdb, this immuneACCESS table contains in-frame sequences only and omits some clones. Under half of the omission traces to an unresolved V gene where checked; the cause of the rest is unknown. D and trimming come from the DNA, and the V and J calls and clone size come from that table. This sample holds about 160,000 clones; around 82% were observed only once. The top ten constitute about a sixth of the sample.

Participants in the prospective study were enrolled through a virtual design, were aged roughly 18 to 100 years, and lived in approximately 25 United States geographic areas. In the prospective study, participants were assigned to cohorts based on the clinical history participants reported in a screening survey and a study questionnaire. For ImmuneRACE Cohort 3, a participant was defined as recovered based on two consecutive negative NP/OP PCR tests, clearance by a healthcare professional, or resolution of symptoms. In the prospective study, mobile phlebotomists collected whole blood, serum and a nasopharyngeal or oropharyngeal swab from each participant. Prospective study participants could optionally give additional blood draws and questionnaires over an approximately 2-month period. Before DNA extraction, prospective study blood samples were shipped either frozen or at room temperature. Measured from the cysteine to the phenylalanine, the CDR3 is 15 residues long. Only the CDR3 DNA is retained, 45 bases long and in frame from the first base. V loses 7 bases of germline sequence and J loses 2 bases, and the interval between the two ends is 19 bases. The germline V gene sets CDR1 to SQVTM and CDR2 to ANQGSEA.

The sequence came from a man aged 60-69 years who had recovered from COVID-19. Source material: PBMCs or T cells enriched from blood (not recorded which). The chain is made from TRBV29-1 and TRBJ2-3; a tentative D match to TRBD2 spans 6 bases. The CDR3 amino acid sequence is: CSAQTAGGPTDTQYF. The bases are TGCAGCGCGCAAACAGCCGGGGGACCCACAGATACGCAGTATTTT.